The rows below give T cell receptor beta chains drawn from one sample of a study of blood T cell repertoires in COVID-19. TCRdb keeps only in-frame clones here, not all; method: immunoSEQ multiplex PCR. The table includes roughly 300,000 clones, more than 75% detected once. The sequenced material came from peripheral blood. All receptors derive from a woman aged 50 to 65 with acute or convalescent COVID-19. Each CDR3 is given with its conserved first and last residue. Fields, in order: D gene, J gene, V gene, clone size, CDR3 DNA, CDR3 protein. D genes are given only for firm matches. Where a row states a size, it is once, few, many or the class of an expanded clone; other rows omit it.

D: TRBD1
J: TRBJ2-3
V: TRBV30
size: NA
DNA: TGTGCCTGGAGTGTAAAAAACAGGGGGCGGACAGATACGCAGTATTTT
CDR3: CAWSVKNRGRTDTQYF

D: NA
J: TRBJ2-3
V: TRBV24-1
size: NA
DNA: TGTGCCACCAGTGATTTAGGGACTCGCACAGATACGCAGTATTTT
CDR3: CATSDLGTRTDTQYF

D: TRBD2
J: TRBJ2-1
V: TRBV4-3
size: NA
DNA: TGCGCCAGCAGCCAAATGGGACTAGCGGGAGTAAGTAATGAGCAGTTCTTC
CDR3: CASSQMGLAGVSNEQFF

D: NA
J: TRBJ1-5
V: TRBV7-2
size: NA
DNA: TGTGCCAGCAGCTTAGGCAGGGGATTTTGGCCCCAGCATTTT
CDR3: CASSLGRGFWPQHF

D: TRBD2
J: TRBJ2-1
V: TRBV4-2
size: NA
DNA: TGTGCCAGCAGCCAAGAGGGGACTAGAGACAATGAGCAGTTCTTC
CDR3: CASSQEGTRDNEQFF

D: NA
J: TRBJ2-7
V: TRBV7-2
size: NA
DNA: TGTGCCAGCAGCATCGCGCCCGGGTCCTCCTACGAGCAGTACTTC
CDR3: CASSIAPGSSYEQYF

D: TRBD2
J: TRBJ2-7
V: TRBV7-8
size: NA
DNA: TGTGCCAGCAGCTTATTCCAGCGGGATCCTTACTCGGAGCAGTACTTC
CDR3: CASSLFQRDPYSEQYF

D: TRBD1
J: TRBJ1-1
V: TRBV19
size: NA
DNA: TGTGCCAGTAGTACGCGACAGGGGACGAACACTGAAGCTTTCTTT
CDR3: CASSTRQGTNTEAFF

D: NA
J: TRBJ2-1
V: TRBV3-1/TRBV3-2
size: NA
DNA: TGTGCCAGCGGAGGGCGCACCTCCTACAATGAGCAGTTCTTC
CDR3: CASGGRTSYNEQFF

D: TRBD1
J: TRBJ2-3
V: TRBV7-8
size: NA
DNA: TGTGCCAGCAGCTTAACCTCGACAGGGTCTTACACAGATACGCAGTATTTT
CDR3: CASSLTSTGSYTDTQYF

D: NA
J: TRBJ2-3
V: TRBV29-1
size: once
DNA: TGCAGCGTTGGCCGGGACAACACAGATACGCAGTATTTT
CDR3: CSVGRDNTDTQYF

D: NA
J: TRBJ2-2
V: TRBV9
size: NA
DNA: TGTGCCAGCAGCGGGCGGGACGCATCGTACACCGGGGAGCTGTTTTTT
CDR3: CASSGRDASYTGELFF

D: NA
J: TRBJ2-1
V: TRBV6-5
size: NA
DNA: TGTGCCAGCAGTTACTGGGGGGACTACAATGAGCAGTTCTTC
CDR3: CASSYWGDYNEQFF

D: NA
J: TRBJ2-3
V: TRBV7-9
size: NA
DNA: TGTGCCAGCAGCAATCCACGGGGGGCGCAGACCACAGATACGCAGTATTTT
CDR3: CASSNPRGAQTTDTQYF

D: NA
J: TRBJ1-2
V: TRBV6-5
size: NA
DNA: TGTGCCAGCAGTCGGGTAGGATCCTATGGCTACACCTTC
CDR3: CASSRVGSYGYTF

D: TRBD1
J: TRBJ1-2
V: TRBV15
size: NA
DNA: TGTGCCACCAGCAGACCAGGACAGGGGGCGAGTGGCTACACCTTC
CDR3: CATSRPGQGASGYTF

D: NA
J: TRBJ2-1
V: TRBV7-3
size: NA
DNA: TGTGCCAGCAGCTTAGACTTGTACAATGAGCAGTTCTTC
CDR3: CASSLDLYNEQFF

D: TRBD1
J: TRBJ2-2
V: TRBV24-1
size: NA
DNA: TGTGCCACCAGTGATTTGCTGAGACAGGGCATCGGGGAGCTGTTTTTT
CDR3: CATSDLLRQGIGELFF

D: NA
J: TRBJ1-5
V: TRBV15
size: NA
DNA: NA
CDR3: CATSRDSGQGRWPQHF

D: NA
J: TRBJ1-6
V: TRBV10-1
size: NA
DNA: TGCGCCAGCAGAGTTAAAGGGGGAACCTATAATTCACCCCTCCACTTT
CDR3: CASRVKGGTYNSPLHF

D: NA
J: TRBJ1-2
V: TRBV11-2
size: NA
DNA: TGTGCCAGCAGCTCCAGACTAGGCTATGGCTACACCTTC
CDR3: CASSSRLGYGYTF

D: TRBD2
J: TRBJ2-3
V: TRBV27
size: NA
DNA: TGTGCCAGCAGTTCGACTAGCGGGAGGCGGCCAGATACGCAGTATTTT
CDR3: CASSSTSGRRPDTQYF

D: NA
J: TRBJ1-2
V: TRBV7-2
size: NA
DNA: TGTGCCAGCAGCTTAGGGGGACTCGGTAACTATGGCTACACCTTC
CDR3: CASSLGGLGNYGYTF

D: NA
J: TRBJ1-1
V: TRBV28
size: NA
DNA: TGTGCCAGCAGTCCCATGGGGGCTGGTGGCACTGAAGCTTTCTTT
CDR3: CASSPMGAGGTEAFF